This TCR beta chain derives from a study of metastatic and nonmetastatic thyroid tumors. By its share, this clone is medium-sized. Its antigen is not known. Germline V gene sequence: CDR1 MNHNS, CDR2 SASEGT. V was cut by 7 bases and J by 2 bases, with 9 bases left in between. The CDR3 contains 13 residues. Whole-study findings and limits: Patients with malignant thyroid tumors reportedly had significantly higher TCR beta diversity than those with benign nodules, in blood and tumor.

There were no patients who had received any treatment before thyroid surgery. Under the authors' procedure: What underpinned the distant-metastasis classifier for papillary thyroid cancer was the set of CDR3 differences across clinicopathological groups. TCRdb re-called the PCR reads with MiXCR. The V and J calls follow TCRdb's processing rather than the paper's. The sample lists around 26,000 clones, 3.5% to 4% occurring once. Sequencing used blood. This receptor was taken from a male donor with papillary thyroid cancer or a benign thyroid nodule (not recorded which). Some clones in this sample may be carry-over from other donors' samples. This chain connects TRBV6-1 to TRBJ1-5; D unresolved. CDR3 sequence (DNA): TGTGCCAGCAAGGGAATGGGCAATCAGCCCCAGCATTTT. This codes for CASKGMGNQPQHF.